These 24 T cell receptor beta chains were all obtained from the same sample, sequenced in a study of blood T cells in healthy people across ages (dated by TCRdb to 2013 to 2016). Libraries came from 5' RACE. TCRdb names Illumina HiSeq 2500 as the instrument used. The second PCR ran for about 6 to 12 cycles and used a J-beta primer mix along with a sample-barcoded 5' primer. TCRdb reanalyzed the raw reads on its own, using fastp at Q25 for trimming and MiXCR for clone calling, and kept in-frame beta chains. Here each entry gathers all rows of one CDR3 protein and keeps the most common genes and DNA. The sample records more than 900,000 distinct CDR3 sequences, just under 30% of which are singletons. The ten largest clones take up roughly 10% of the sample. These same records also appear under a second study, on T cells of mothers and their children.

Source material: blood. The receptors originated from a middle-aged woman in good health.

To note about this clonotype: A read error may account for a junction end that differs from germline. This sequence joins TRBV24-1 and TRBJ1-5; possibly TRBD1 for D (6 bases). The CDR3 runs to 15 residues. The germline gives CDR1 KGHDR, CDR2 SFDVKD. This CDR3 is CATASGAKGNQSQHF. In nucleotides, the CDR3 is TGTGCCACCGCTTCAGGGGCGAAGGGCAATCAGTCCCAGCATTTT.

The J gene is TRBJ1-3, the V gene TRBV4-1, with 7 nucleotides matching TRBD1. The junction had 3 bases not matched to a gene; V was cut back by 4 bases and J by 3 bases. CDR1 MGHRA and CDR2 YSYEKL come from the germline V gene. The CDR3 loop spans 14 amino acids. CDR3 DNA sequence: TGCGCCAGCAGCCCACGGACAGGTGGAAACACCATATATTTT. Translated, it gives CASSPRTGGNTIYF.

About this clonotype: This may be a read error: a much more frequent sequence differs by one nucleotide. Written as DNA, the CDR3 is TGTGCCAGCAGTTCCGGGACAGACCCATACAATAAGCAGTTCTTC. Protein: CASSSGTDPYNKQFF. This sequence joins TRBV6-4 and TRBJ2-1; 7 nucleotides line up with TRBD1. Looked up from germline, CDR1 is MRHNA and CDR2 is SNTAGT. The CDR3 is 15 amino acids.

About this clonotype: A much more abundant neighbour one base away suggests this may be a read error. The chain has TRBV7-2 and TRBJ1-2; no reliable D call. This CDR3 region has 14 residues. The germline gives CDR1 SGHTA, CDR2 FQGNSA. Trimming cost V 5 bases and J 6 bases, with 16 bases left between them. For the CDR3, the DNA is TGTGCCAGCAGCCCTACCGGGCTGAGGGATGGCTACACCTTC. Protein product: CASSPTGLRDGYTF.

This clonotype has only a few counts. The V and J genes are TRBV7-2 and TRBJ2-1; 7 bases are a match to TRBD2. The CDR3 extends over 17 amino acids. Germline-derived CDR1 and CDR2 are SGHTA and FQGNSA. Unmatched junction bases numbered 12, after V lost 5 bases and J lost 2 bases. The CDR3: CASSAVVRGRAYNEQFF. Written as DNA, the CDR3 is TGTGCCAGCAGCGCCGTTGTCCGGGGGAGGGCCTACAATGAGCAGTTCTTC.

In regard to this clonotype: At one of its ends the junction is not consistent with the germline gene, which may arise from a read error. This rearrangement joins TRBV7-2 to TRBJ2-3; TRBD1 agrees at 9 bases. Per the germline V gene, CDR1 is SGHTA and CDR2 is FQGNSA. The CDR3 is 15 residues long. The DNA of the CDR3 is TGTGCCGGCAGCTTAGAGGGACAGGGCCCAGATACGCAGTATTTT. It translates to CAGSLEGQGPDTQYF.

The gene calls are TRBV18 and TRBJ1-2; tentatively, D is TRBD1 (6 bases). CDR1 is KGHSH and CDR2 is LQKENI in the germline V gene. The CDR3 spans 15 residues. Trimming pared 2 bases from V and 2 bases from J, leaving 12 bases between. The CDR3 is CASSPGDIANYGYTF. DNA for the CDR3: TGTGCCAGCTCACCAGGGGACATAGCCAACTATGGCTACACCTTC.

The V call is TRBV6-5, the J call TRBJ2-7; TRBD2 might be the D (5 bases). The CDR3 length is 14 residues. Between the trimmed V and J ends, which lost 7 bases and 1 base, there was a span of 14 bases. Germline values: CDR1 MNHEY, CDR2 SVGAGI. The CDR3 region is CASTSREHSYEQYF. As DNA, the CDR3 is TGTGCCAGCACCTCCCGGGAACATTCCTACGAGCAGTACTTC.

The gene calls are TRBV5-6 and TRBJ2-1, with TRBD2 identical over 8 bases. The V segment lost 1 base and the J segment 8 bases; nucleotides outside the gene matches: 11. There are 16 residues in the CDR3. Germline V gene data show CDR1 as SGHDT and CDR2 as YYEEEE. CDR3 in DNA: TGTGCCAGCAGCTTGATGTCGGGGGGGCGCATGGATGAGCAGTTCTTC. It specifies CASSLMSGGRMDEQFF.

The rearrangement joins TRBV20-1 to TRBJ1-2; 9 bases fit TRBD1. Germline V gene data show CDR1 as DFQATT and CDR2 as SNEGSKA (reference sequence). The V gene end was trimmed by 4 bases and the J gene end by 5 bases; junction bases not matched to a gene: 2. This CDR3 contains 12 residues. The CDR3 loop reads CSATGTGYGYTF. Here the CDR3 DNA reads TGCAGTGCTACCGGGACAGGGTATGGCTACACCTTC.

A few counts support this clonotype. This rearrangement joins TRBV28 to TRBJ1-2; 7 positions match TRBD1. The trim removed 6 bases at V and 5 bases at J, leaving 12 bases unmatched. The CDR3 has 15 residues. Germline-derived CDR1 and CDR2 are MDHEN and SYDVKM. CDR3 loop: CASRLGTANSYGYTF. In DNA form, the CDR3 reads TGTGCCAGCAGGTTAGGGACAGCCAATTCGTATGGCTACACCTTC.

The chain joins TRBV5-1 to TRBJ1-2; D possibly corresponds to TRBD1 (6 bases). The CDR3 is 14 amino acids. The germline CDR1 and CDR2 sequences are SGHRS and YFSETQ. The ends were cut back, 4 bases at V and 3 bases at J, with 13 bases in the middle. CDR3 residues: CASSILQGDYGYTF. Here the CDR3 DNA reads TGCGCCAGCAGCATTTTACAGGGAGACTATGGCTACACCTTC.

This clonotype occurred a few times. The rearrangement joins TRBV11-2 to TRBJ2-7; D call uncertain. CDR1 SGHAT and CDR2 FQNNGV come from the germline V gene. V dropped 5 bases and J dropped 3 bases, with 8 bases sitting between them. The CDR3 is 12 residues long. CDR3 residues: CASSPYGYEQYF. CDR3 DNA: TGTGCCAGCAGCCCATATGGCTACGAGCAGTACTTC. Full variable domain (rest looked up from reference TRBV11-2 and TRBJ2-7): EAGVAQSPRYKIIEKRQSVAFWCNPISGHATLYWYQQILGQGPKLLIQFQNNGVVDDSQLPKDRFSAERLKGVDSTLKIQPAKLEDSAVYLCASSPYGYEQYFGPGTRLTVT.

Comment on this clonotype: An end of the junction differs from the germline gene, which may be a read error. This chain uses TRBV7-3 with TRBJ2-4; no clear D gene. From germline, CDR1 is SGHTA and CDR2 FQGTGA. CDR3 length: 14 residues. CDR3 DNA: TGTGTCAGCAGCTTAACCCCGAATCCCTACGGGCAGTACTTC. This sequence encodes CVSSLTPNPYGQYF.

This chain joins TRBV20-1 and TRBJ2-1; 8 positions match TRBD2. Germline CDR1 is DFQATT and CDR2 is SNEGSKA (reference sequence). The CDR3 is 15 residues long. The V and J ends lost 5 bases and 6 bases, in that order; junction bases with no gene match: 12. The DNA for the CDR3 is TGCAGTGCTTCGCCGGGGACTAGAATCCCCAATGAGCAGTTCTTC. Translation gives CSASPGTRIPNEQFF.

The chain carries TRBV6-5 and TRBJ1-4; D may be TRBD1 (6 bases). V was cut by 6 bases and J by 4 bases, with 12 bases left in between. CDR1 is MNHEY and CDR2 is SVGAGI in the germline V gene. The CDR3 totals 14 residues. The CDR3 loop reads CASSGGAGNEKLFF. DNA of the CDR3: TGTGCCAGCAGCGGGGGGGCCGGTAATGAAAAACTGTTTTTT.

This clonotype has a handful of counts. This could be a read error, since a much larger clone is one nucleotide away. The chain links TRBV7-9 to TRBJ2-5; 11 nucleotides match TRBD2. Germline CDR1 SEHNR, CDR2 FQNEAQ (reference sequence). This CDR3 is built from 18 residues. Germline trimming cut 1 base from V and 11 bases from J; bases unmatched to any gene: 18. CDR3 region: CASSLVTSGGRPYNEQYF. In DNA form, the CDR3 reads TGTGCCAGCAGCTTAGTAACTAGCGGGGGCCGACCCTACAATGAGCAGTACTTC.

This clonotype was counted ten times or more. V usage is TRBV29-1 and J usage is TRBJ2-3; a possible D gene is TRBD2 (6 bases). Trimming removed 6 bases from V and 3 bases from J, with 10 bases in between. The CDR3 consists of 12 residues. Germline V gene lookup returns CDR1 SQVTM and CDR2 ANQGSEA. CDR3: CSVEGQTDTQYF. The CDR3 coding sequence is TGCAGCGTGGAGGGTCAAACAGATACGCAGTATTTT.

V gene TRBV3-1 combines with J gene TRBJ2-5; D might be TRBD2 (6 bases). Trimming cost V 3 bases and J 13 bases, with 15 bases left between them. The CDR3 runs 12 residues. Germline V gives CDR1 LGHDT, CDR2 YNNKEL (reference sequence). The DNA for the CDR3 is TGTGCCAGCAGCCAGGGACTGGTTGTGATGTACTTC. Its protein product is CASSQGLVVMYF.

This chain uses TRBV7-2 with TRBJ2-5; a possible D gene is TRBD2 (6 bases). The CDR3 contains 14 residues. Deletions cut 5 bases from V and 5 bases from J, with 15 bases between. The germline CDR1 and CDR2 sequences are SGHTA and FQGNSA. Here the CDR3 reads CASSRGGVHETQYF. In DNA form, the CDR3 reads TGTGCCAGCAGCCGAGGCGGGGTGCACGAGACCCAGTACTTC.

V is TRBV12-3 or TRBV12-4 and J is TRBJ1-2; tentatively, D is TRBD1 (6 bases). The CDR3 runs 13 residues. V lost 6 bases to trimming and J lost 8 bases, with 16 bases between them. The chain's CDR3 is CASSLGQYSGYTF. CDR3 DNA: TGTGCCAGCAGCCTCGGACAGTATTCCGGCTACACCTTC.

V gene TRBV24-1 combines with J gene TRBJ1-2; unclear D gene. The V gene's germline CDR1 is KGHDR and CDR2 SFDVKD. There are 14 residues in the CDR3. Trimming shortened V by 4 bases and J by 4 bases, and 12 bases separated the two germline ends. CDR3 coding DNA: TGTGCCACCAGTGAGGGCGGGATCCGCTATGGCTACACCTTC. This codes for CATSEGGIRYGYTF.

The chain carries TRBV7-9 and TRBJ1-1; a weak D match, TRBD1 (5 bases). Trimming cost V 4 bases and J 6 bases, with 12 bases left between them. The CDR3 loop spans 13 amino acids. The germline CDR1 and CDR2 sequences are SEHNR and FQNEAQ (reference sequence). The CDR3 protein is CASSSKVGAEAFF. DNA for the CDR3: TGTGCCAGCAGCTCCAAAGTGGGGGCTGAAGCTTTCTTT.

This clonotype has more than one count but fewer than ten. This chain links TRBV7-2 with TRBJ2-3; 8 positions match TRBD2. Unmatched junction bases numbered 10, after V lost 2 bases and J lost 3 bases. This CDR3 is built from 17 residues. Germline assignment: CDR1 SGHTA and CDR2 FQGNSA. The CDR3 sequence is CASSLYPATSVTDTQYF. In DNA, the CDR3 is TGTGCCAGCAGCTTATATCCAGCGACTAGCGTTACAGATACGCAGTATTTT.